This T cell receptor (beta chain) was found in a study of tumor-infiltrating lymphocytes in primary liver carcinoma. Study in general: Productive TCRbeta reads per sample were roughly 3.5 to 7.13 million, not differing by tissue.

CDR1 and CDR2 from the germline V gene are SGHNT and YYREEE (reference sequence). The CDR3 comprises 9 residues, both ends counted. In this sample, this clonotype turned up a few times. This likely comes from a read error, as the CDR3 has no conserved phenylalanine or tryptophan at its end. Because the CDR3's place on the DNA is in doubt, the DNA is left out and the CDR3 is given as listed by TCRdb. Joint extraction of RNA and DNA used about 17-30 mg of bulk tissue that was unsorted. Enrolled patients were chronically infected with HBV and treatment-naive. Synthesis of TCR beta cDNA was carried out from about 0.55 ug total RNA with a constant-region primer. Each TCR beta library was derived from three nested multiplex PCR rounds that employed slightly modified ARM-PCR. TRBV1-TRBV30 forward and Cbeta reverse primers drove the first two roughly 10-cycle rounds. TCRdb re-called the multiplex PCR reads through MiXCR, storing one row per CDR3 protein. Seen here are over 100,000 distinct CDR3 sequences, approximately 71% observed once, and the top ten hold more than 8%.

The sequence was obtained from a woman in her sixties with primary liver carcinoma and hepatitis B virus infection. V is TRBV5-4 and J is TRBJ2-7. Sequenced: tumor-adjacent normal liver tissue. The CDR3 sequence is CANSLCNSL.